This paragraph covers one T cell receptor (beta chain) sequence. Antigen specificity is unknown. Some clones are missing from TCRdb's copy, which holds only in-frame ones; the method was immunoSEQ multiplex PCR. The table lists 120,000 or so clones, approximately 90% of them singletons. The data derive from a study of T cell responses to AZD1222 COVID-19 vaccine. Study conclusions and caveats: Per reports, nearly half of all spike-specific TCRs target regions that are unmutated in variants. The peak T cell response came first, and repertoires were sampled only after it.

The ends were cut back, 0 bases at V and 7 bases at J, with 17 bases in the middle. In germline, CDR1 is SGDLS, CDR2 YYNGEE. CDR3 length: 16 amino acids. This chain links TRBV9 with TRBJ2-1; the D is unclear. The sequence derives from an adult in good health. The specimen comprised peripheral blood, sampled on day 0 of AZD1222 vaccination. CDR3 loop: CASSVGSQTNSNEQFF. The CDR3 bases are TGTGCCAGCAGCGTAGGGAGCCAGACCAATTCTAATGAGCAGTTCTTC.